Each of the 23 T cell receptor beta chains below was sequenced from the same sample in a study of Ad26.COV2.S vaccination and SARS-CoV-2 variants. Treatment in this sample: around 19 received Ad26.COV2.S at low or high dose, single or two shots; a few received placebo; per-sample allocation not given. Sampling happened 63 days after the first vaccine or placebo injection. Only in-frame clones appear in the TCRdb table, and some are missing; sequencing was by immunoSEQ multiplex PCR. Among approximately 300,000 clones listed, 85% were seen once. Sample: peripheral blood, taken in a trial of Ad26.COV2.S vaccine versus placebo. Receptors originate from a person between 18 and 60 years old who received the Ad26.COV2.S COVID-19 vaccine or a placebo.

This clone was seen only a few times. The genes are TRBV28 and TRBJ2-6; maybe TRBD1 (6 bases). Germline CDR1 MDHEN, CDR2 SYDVKM. There are 15 residues in the CDR3. V was pared by 5 bases and J by 2 bases, with 10 bases between. DNA of the CDR3: TGTGCCAGCAGTCTAAACAGGGCTGGGGCCAACGTCCTGACTTTC. Protein sequence: CASSLNRAGANVLTF.

This chain uses TRBV12-5 with TRBJ1-1; TRBD1 matches at 8 bases. Unmatched junction bases numbered 10, after V lost 5 bases and J lost 5 bases. CDR1 and CDR2 from the germline V gene are LGHNT and FRNRAP. The CDR3 runs 15 residues. CDR3 residues: CASGLPQGAGTEAFF. DNA for the CDR3: TGTGCTAGTGGTCTCCCCCAGGGGGCAGGAACTGAAGCTTTCTTT.

The J gene is TRBJ2-3, the V gene TRBV6-5; tentatively, D is TRBD1 (6 bases). Trimming pared 8 bases from V and 2 bases from J, leaving 17 bases between. The CDR3 runs 15 residues. The V gene's germline CDR1 is MNHEY and CDR2 SVGAGI. The CDR3 reads CASRARGSSTDTQYF. The DNA of the CDR3 is TGTGCCAGCCGGGCGAGGGGGAGCTCCACAGATACGCAGTATTTT.

The rearrangement links TRBV27 to TRBJ2-7, with 9 nucleotides matching TRBD1. CDR1 is MNHEY, CDR2 SMNVEV, per germline (reference sequence). The CDR3 spans 16 residues. The V segment lost 0 bases and the J segment 3 bases; nucleotides outside the gene matches: 6. The CDR3, as DNA: TGTGCCAGCAGTTTATCTCGGGACAGGGTGGTCTACGAGCAGTACTTC. It encodes CASSLSRDRVVYEQYF.

CDR3 protein: CASSSNEKLFF. CDR3 nucleotides: TGTGCCAGCAGCTCAAATGAAAAACTGTTTTTT. The gene calls are TRBV11-3 and TRBJ1-4; D gene ambiguous. Trimming left V 4 bases short and J 5 bases short, with 2 bases between. Germline lookup yields CDR1 SGHNT and CDR2 YENEEA. The CDR3 consists of 11 residues.

The gene calls are TRBV9 and TRBJ2-5; TRBD2 matches 8 bases. The CDR3 spans 14 residues. After removal of 6 bases from V and 5 bases from J, the junction contained 9 bases not matched to a gene. In germline, CDR1 is SGDLS, CDR2 YYNGEE. The CDR3 spells CASNPGGGDETQYF. Here the CDR3 DNA reads TGTGCCAGCAACCCGGGAGGGGGGGACGAGACCCAGTACTTC.

In this sample, this clone turned up a few times. Here the CDR3 reads CASSFYDFQETQYF. DNA of the CDR3: TGTGCCAGCAGCTTCTACGACTTCCAAGAGACCCAGTACTTC. J is TRBJ2-5 and V is TRBV5-6, with D unclear. Trimming pared 2 bases from V and 1 base from J, leaving 9 bases between. Germline CDR1 is SGHDT and CDR2 is YYEEEE. The CDR3 extends over 14 amino acids.

The chain joins TRBV19 to TRBJ2-1; tentatively, D is TRBD2 (6 bases). The CDR3 is 15 residues long. The germline V gene encodes CDR1 LNHDA and CDR2 SQIVND (reference sequence). Trimming cost V 3 bases and J 4 bases, with 13 bases left between them. CDR3 DNA sequence: TGTGCCAGTAGTATCGAAGCGGGCCCTTACAATGAGCAGTTCTTC. It is translated as CASSIEAGPYNEQFF.

The V call is TRBV5-1, the J call TRBJ1-1, with 8 positions matching TRBD1. V was pared by 2 bases and J by 0 bases, with 3 bases of the junction left unmatched. The CDR3 contains 15 residues. From germline, CDR1 is SGHRS and CDR2 YFSETQ. CDR3 amino acids: CASSLSGQVNTEAFF. In DNA, the CDR3 is TGCGCCAGCAGCTTATCGGGACAGGTGAACACTGAAGCTTTCTTT.

This chain connects TRBV5-1 to TRBJ2-3; the D gene is possibly TRBD2 (6 bases). Germline CDR1 is SGHRS and CDR2 is YFSETQ. The CDR3 totals 16 residues. Trimming took off 2 bases at V and 5 bases at J, with 18 bases between the two ends. The CDR3 here is CASSLPGRGRGDTQYF. Written as DNA, the CDR3 is TGCGCCAGCAGCTTACCGGGGCGCGGGCGGGGAGATACGCAGTATTTT.

The chain couples TRBV19 to TRBJ2-2; 9 bases map to TRBD1. J lost 5 bases, V lost 3 bases, and 10 bases had no gene match. Looked up from germline, CDR1 is LNHDA and CDR2 is SQIVND (reference sequence). CDR3 length: 17 amino acids. CDR3 in amino acids: CASSILGDRAGTGELFF. CDR3 DNA: TGTGCCAGTAGTATCTTGGGGGACAGGGCGGGGACCGGGGAGCTGTTTTTT.

V usage is TRBV6-5 and J usage is TRBJ1-4, with a possible D match to TRBD1 (6 bases). The CDR3 extends over 14 amino acids. V was trimmed by 6 bases and J by 1 base, leaving 9 bases between them. Looked up from germline, CDR1 is MNHEY and CDR2 is SVGAGI. The CDR3 DNA reads TGTGCCAGCAGCTACAGGGAAACTAATGAAAAACTGTTTTTT. Amino acid sequence: CASSYRETNEKLFF.

In its sample, this clone was seen a few times. V and J are TRBV28 and TRBJ1-5, with D unclear. This CDR3 is 13 amino acids long. V lost 8 bases, J lost 7 bases, and 15 bases lay in between. Germline V gives CDR1 MDHEN, CDR2 SYDVKM. As DNA, the CDR3 is TGTGCCAGCGATCGATGGTTGGAGCAGCCCCAGCATTTT. This sequence encodes CASDRWLEQPQHF.

The rearrangement links TRBV6-6 to TRBJ2-7; D unresolved. The CDR3 is made up of 13 amino acids. Germline V gene lookup returns CDR1 MNHNY and CDR2 SVGAGI (reference sequence). V lost 6 bases and J 3 bases, leaving 12 bases between the germline ends. For the CDR3, the DNA is TGTGCCAGCAGCCCTCGCGCTCTCTACGAGCAGTACTTC. It encodes CASSPRALYEQYF.

V usage is TRBV28 and J usage is TRBJ1-5; 9 bases fit TRBD1. The CDR3 totals 16 residues. V was clipped by 4 bases and J by 6 bases; unmatched bases: 10. Germline V gene sequence: CDR1 MDHEN, CDR2 SYDVKM. As DNA, the CDR3 is TGTGCCAGCAGTTCCTCGGGACAGGGAAGGAGTCAGCCCCAGCATTTT. Its protein product is CASSSSGQGRSQPQHF.

To note about this clone: Other DNA sequences in this specimen translate into the identical CDR3. This sequence joins TRBV3-1 (or the pseudogene TRBV3-2) and TRBJ1-2; no reliable D call. V lost 0 bases, J lost 4 bases, and 9 bases lay in between. Germline CDR1 is LGHDT and CDR2 is YNNKEL (reference sequence). This CDR3 spans 14 amino acids. The CDR3 loop reads CASSQDRRSYGYTF. CDR3 DNA sequence: TGTGCCAGCAGCCAAGATAGGAGGAGCTATGGCTACACCTTC.

The chain employs TRBV5-1 and TRBJ2-3; 11 bases fit TRBD1. V shed 4 bases and J 3 bases; nucleotides not matched to a gene: 4. The CDR3 length is 15 residues. Looked up from germline, CDR1 is SGHRS and CDR2 is YFSETQ. In DNA, the CDR3 is TGCGCCAGCAGCCAAGGGACAGGGGGTACAGATACGCAGTATTTT. It encodes CASSQGTGGTDTQYF.

This clone was found a few times. This CDR3 is also generated by other DNA sequences in the sample. The V call is TRBV7-3, the J call TRBJ1-1; no clear D gene. CDR1 and CDR2 from the germline V gene are SGHTA and FQGTGA. Trimming removed 0 bases at V and 5 bases at J, with 7 bases between. This CDR3 region has 13 residues. The CDR3 loop is CASSLTPRTEAFF. The CDR3 region has the DNA TGTGCCAGCAGCTTAACGCCCCGGACTGAAGCTTTCTTT.

This chain joins TRBV3-1 (or the pseudogene TRBV3-2) and TRBJ1-3; 7 nucleotides agree with TRBD1. CDR1 LGHDT and CDR2 YNNKEL come from the germline V gene (reference sequence). The CDR3 consists of 16 residues. V shed 3 bases, J shed 0 bases, and the junction held 5 bases outside the gene matches. The CDR3 nucleotides are TGTGCCAGCAGCCAGCCTGCAGGGGGCTCTGGAAACACCATATATTTT. Protein sequence: CASSQPAGGSGNTIYF.

This clone was seen many times. The chain combines TRBV19 with TRBJ1-4, with 7 bases identical to TRBD1. The trim removed 6 bases at V and 7 bases at J, leaving 11 bases unmatched. This CDR3 region has 15 residues. Germline loops: CDR1 LNHDA, CDR2 SQIVND (reference sequence). CDR3 amino acids: CASRDRQGDREKLFF. In DNA form, the CDR3 reads TGTGCCAGTAGGGACCGACAGGGAGATCGTGAAAAACTGTTTTTT.

The gene calls are TRBV6-5 and TRBJ1-1; D call uncertain. Germline assignment: CDR1 MNHEY and CDR2 SVGAGI. There are 14 residues in the CDR3. V was pared by 0 bases and J by 4 bases, with 9 bases between. This CDR3 reads CASSYSHLGTEAFF. The CDR3 DNA sequence: TGTGCCAGCAGTTACTCCCACCTGGGCACTGAAGCTTTCTTT.

This chain uses TRBV3-1 (or the pseudogene TRBV3-2) with TRBJ1-1, with TRBD1 identical over 9 bases. With 5 bases clipped from V and 1 base from J, the junction kept 2 bases outside the gene matches. The germline CDR1 and CDR2 sequences are LGHDT and YNNKEL (reference sequence). The CDR3 totals 14 residues. CDR3 amino acids: CASSDRGWNTEAFF. The CDR3 DNA sequence: TGTGCCAGCAGCGACAGGGGGTGGAACACTGAAGCTTTCTTT.

The chain recombines TRBV5-5 with TRBJ2-7; possibly TRBD1 for D (5 bases). The CDR3 runs to 14 residues. V was trimmed by 0 bases and J by 2 bases, leaving 9 bases between them. Per germline, CDR1 SGHKS and CDR2 YYEKEE (reference sequence). The DNA of the CDR3 is TGTGCCAGCAGCTTGGCTGGGGCCACCTACGAGCAGTACTTC. This sequence encodes CASSLAGATYEQYF. Looking up the rest from reference TRBV5-5 and TRBJ2-7 gives the full variable domain: DAGVTQSPTHLIKTRGQQVTLRCSPISGHKSVSWYQQVLGQGPQFIFQYYEKEERGRGNFPDRFSARQFPNYSSELNVNALLLGDSALYLCASSLAGATYEQYFGPGTRLTVT.